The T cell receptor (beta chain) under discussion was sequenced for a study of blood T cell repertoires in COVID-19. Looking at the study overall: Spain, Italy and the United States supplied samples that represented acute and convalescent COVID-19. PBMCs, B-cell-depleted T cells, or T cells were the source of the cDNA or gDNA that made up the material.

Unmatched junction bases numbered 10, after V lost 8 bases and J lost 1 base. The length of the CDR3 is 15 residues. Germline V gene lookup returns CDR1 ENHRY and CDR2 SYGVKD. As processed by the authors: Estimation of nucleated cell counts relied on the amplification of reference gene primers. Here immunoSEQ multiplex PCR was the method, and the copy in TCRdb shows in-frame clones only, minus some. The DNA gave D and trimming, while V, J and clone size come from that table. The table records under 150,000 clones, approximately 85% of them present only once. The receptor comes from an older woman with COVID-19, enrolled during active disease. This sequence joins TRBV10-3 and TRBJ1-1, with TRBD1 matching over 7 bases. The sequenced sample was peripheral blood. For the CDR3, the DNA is TGTGCCATCGCACCCAGGGGACAGCAGAACACTGAAGCTTTCTTT. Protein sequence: CAIAPRGQQNTEAFF.